This T cell receptor (beta chain) was sequenced during a study of Ad26.COV2.S vaccination and SARS-CoV-2 variants. Treatment meaning: some 19 received Ad26.COV2.S at low or high dose, single or two shots; roughly five received placebo; per-sample allocation not given. Samples came from day 63 after the first vaccine or placebo injection. For this clone: Its antigen is not known.

TCRdb keeps only in-frame clones here, not all; method: immunoSEQ multiplex PCR. Among 450,000 to 550,000 clones listed, 89% were seen once. Study results and caveats: The placebo group had lower spike-specific TCR breadth than the vaccine recipients did.

CDR1 KGHSH and CDR2 LQKENI come from the germline V gene. Trimming left V 4 bases short and J 3 bases short, with 17 bases between. The CDR3 is 16 amino acids. The receptor comes from a person between 18 and 59 years old who received the Ad26.COV2.S COVID-19 vaccine or a placebo. The chain combines TRBV18 with TRBJ2-3, with D perhaps given as TRBD1 or TRBD2 (6 bases each). The sample in question was peripheral blood, obtained in a trial of Ad26.COV2.S vaccine versus placebo. The CDR3 DNA sequence: TGTGCCAGCTCACAGCCTCGTGGAGGGGGGACAGATACGCAGTATTTT. Amino acid sequence: CASSQPRGGGTDTQYF.